This T cell receptor beta chain is from a study of regulatory dendritic cells for organ transplantation (dated by TCRdb to 2016 to 2017). Study-level background: The TCRbeta repertoires of sorted naive and memory CD4+ and CD8+ T cells were sequenced before and after allostimulation with regulatory or mature dendritic cells. Paper-wide results and their limitations: Only two subjects were sequenced, and considerable between-individual heterogeneity in the alloreactive memory CD8+ T cell pool was noted by the authors. Among the resting subsets, the most alloreactive TCR clonotypes were found in memory CD8+ T cells. Highly diverse repertoires were observed in naive CD4+ and CD8+ T cells, whereas lower diversity was observed in memory cells, and the most oligoclonal repertoires were found in memory CD8+ cells. In both subjects, allostimulation led to expansion of memory CD8+ clones, though the expansion induced by regulatory dendritic cells appeared to be more limited than that induced by mature dendritic cells.

Multiplexed two-step PCR with Vbeta-specific forward primers and Jbeta-specific reverse primers was used to amplify TCRbeta CDR3 regions. The TCRbeta libraries were sequenced on an Illumina instrument via the immunoSEQ service. Processing in the source paper ran as follows. IMGT annotation was used to assign V, D and J genes, and synthetic CDR3 analogues were used to correct counts for multiplex PCR bias. In the immunoSEQ Analyzer, repertoire clonality was calculated as one minus normalized Shannon entropy. Fisher's exact test with Benjamini-Hochberg false discovery rate control was used to define clonal expansion, with two-tailed P<0.01. The clones in this table, taken by TCRdb from immuneACCESS, are in-frame only. Not every clone is retained; where verified, under half of the shortfall comes from an unresolved V gene, and the cause of the rest is unknown. The DNA gave D and trimming, while V, J and clone size come from that table. Recorded for this sample are some 5,700 clones; around two thirds of them occurred a single time. Of the sample, around 10% falls within the top ten clones.

As regards this clone: This clone's antigen is unknown. One base away there is no much larger clone; base qualities are not given.

FACS was used to sort CD4+ or CD8+ cells into naive T cells (CD45RA+) and memory T cells (CD45RO+). The T cells used for TCR sequencing were obtained from a couple of healthy control subjects. Unstimulated sorted T cell subsets served as baseline controls for the mixed lymphocyte reactions. Genomic DNA was extracted with the Qiagen DNeasy Blood & Tissue Kit. The CDR3 runs 16 amino acids, cysteine and phenylalanine included. CDR3 DNA is the only sequence kept; it has 48 bases, read in frame from the first base. Taken from the germline V gene, the CDR1 and CDR2 loops are SGDLS and YYNGEE. V loses 4 bases at its end and J loses 6 bases; junction bases beyond the gene matches: 11.

Sequenced: memory CD8+ T cells from blood. The cell subset or site label of this sample denotes: CD45RO+ memory T cells. This receptor was obtained from a human donor in good health. The rearrangement combines TRBV9 with TRBJ2-1, with 9 bases aligning to TRBD1. The sequenced DNA: TGTGCCAGCAGCTCCTCAGCCGGGACAGGGACCAATGAGCAGTTCTTC. It translates to CASSSSAGTGTNEQFF. Supplemented by the reference TRBV9 and TRBJ2-1 proteins around the CDR3, the complete variable domain is DSGVTQTPKHLITATGQRVTLRCSPRSGDLSVYWYQQSLDQGLQFLIQYYNGEERAKGNILERFSAQQFPDLHSELNLSSLELGDSALYFCASSSSAGTGTNEQFFGPGTRLTVL.